This TCR beta chain comes out of a study of Ad26.COV2.S vaccination and SARS-CoV-2 variants (dated by TCRdb to about 2021). Context from the whole study: TCRbeta repertoire sequencing served as the tool for gauging how specific and how broad the SARS-CoV-2-reactive T cell receptors were following Ad26.COV2.S vaccination. The TCR-sequenced set comprised around 30 samples: some 20 Ad26.COV2.S vaccine recipients, 5 placebo recipients and 8 SARS-CoV-2 convalescent individuals.

As concerns this clone: The antigen it binds to is not known. No much larger clonotype is one base removed from it; base qualities were not supplied.

Overall study outcomes, separate from this receptor: Compared with placebo recipients, Ad26.COV2.S recipients showed higher spike-specific TCR breadth (P = 0.0014). Vaccine and placebo recipients had comparable non-spike TCR breadth, which fits with the vaccine containing only spike. After vaccination, spike-specific CD8+ and CD4+ T cell responses were reported to show substantial breadth. According to the authors, total T cell responses may have been underestimated by the TCR breadth and depth analyses.

The CDR3 sequence holds 14 residues, the cysteine and phenylalanine included. Only CDR3 DNA remains: 42 bases, in frame from the first base. The trim is 2 bases for V and 4 bases for J, with a gap of 12 bases between the germline ends. In the germline V gene, CDR1 corresponds to MGHRA and CDR2 to YSYEKL. The immunoSEQ Assay was used to sequence TCRbeta CDR3 regions. After extraction, genomic DNA underwent amplification by bias-controlled multiplex PCR, followed by high-throughput sequencing. In the paper's pipeline: To quantify the absolute abundance of every unique TCRbeta CDR3 region, sequences were collapsed and filtered. T cell fraction was estimated by normalizing TCRbeta template counts to usable DNA, with usable DNA measured through amplification of reference genes found in all nucleated cells. Repertoire TCRs were annotated as SARS-CoV-2-specific by exact matching of V gene, CDR3 amino acid sequence and J gene to a known reactive TCR set. MIRA supplied the reference SARS-CoV-2 TCR set, which was filtered for enrichment in COVID-19-positive ImmuneCODE repertoires so that public or cross-reactive TCRs were removed. Using the MIRA antigens, annotated TCRs were further analysed by specific ORF or by position within an ORF. Breadth was defined as the number of annotated unique rearrangements divided by the total number of unique productive rearrangements, and depth was defined as the summed frequency of the annotated unique rearrangements. Two-sided Wilcoxon rank-sum tests were applied when comparing TCR breadth between groups. TCRdb retrieved this table from immuneACCESS and kept in-frame rearrangements only. Not all clones are present; in checked studies, unresolved V genes account for under half, and no reason is known for the remainder. That table furnishes V, J and clone size, whereas the DNA furnished D and trimming. This sample lists some 190,000 clones; roughly 89% were detected once. Clones ranked in the top ten supply about 5.9% of the sample.

This specimen's time point label, per the study, means: individuals recovered from natural SARS-CoV-2 infection. This TCR was sampled from a human donor who had recovered from COVID-19. The V and J segments used are TRBV4-1 and TRBJ2-7; TRBD1 is perhaps the D gene, given 6 matching bases. This material consisted of peripheral blood, taken after recovery from COVID-19. The sequenced DNA is TGCGCCAGCAGCCAATCGACAGGTTTATACGAGCAGTACTTC. Its coded protein is CASSQSTGLYEQYF.